Listed below are T cell receptor beta chains from one sample, sequenced in a study of blood T cell repertoires in COVID-19. TCRdb's copy holds only in-frame clones and misses some; the assay was immunoSEQ multiplex PCR. The data contain approximately 300,000 clones, roughly 87% of them seen just once; the ten biggest clones take up roughly 2.1%. Specimen: peripheral blood. The receptor set was obtained from a man aged 18 to 30 with active or convalescent COVID-19. Both conserved end residues are part of each CDR3. Fields, in order: J gene, V gene, clone size, D gene, CDR3 DNA, CDR3 protein. A D gene is named only where the DNA matches it firmly. Not every row has a clone size; where given, it reads once, few, many or a size class.

TRBJ2-1 TRBV7-9 - - TGTGCCAGCAGCTTAGAATTAGTGGTGTACAATGAGCAGTTCTTC CASSLELVVYNEQFF
TRBJ1-6 TRBV6-5 once - TGTGCCAGCAGGTACACAGCCTATAATTCACCCCTCCACTTT CASRYTAYNSPLHF
TRBJ1-3 TRBV5-5 - - TGTGCCAGCAGGGACAGTACCTCGGGCGTCACCATATATTTT CASRDSTSGVTIYF
TRBJ1-4 TRBV19 once TRBD1 TGTGCCAGTGCCGGGACAGGGGGACAAAAGAGGGAAAAACTGTTTTTT CASAGTGGQKREKLFF
TRBJ1-5 TRBV6-5 - - TGTGCCAGCACTCAACAGGTCGAGCCCCAGCATTTT CASTQQVEPQHF
TRBJ1-2 TRBV7-8 - - TGTGCCAGCAGCTTTTATACAAACTATGGCTACACCTTC CASSFYTNYGYTF
TRBJ1-2 TRBV6-5 - - TGTGCCAGCAGTTACCAGGGGCCCCACTATGGCTACACCTTC CASSYQGPHYGYTF
TRBJ1-6 TRBV11-2 - TRBD1 TGTGCCAGCAGCGTATTAAAGACAGGGAGTAATTCACCCCTCCACTTT CASSVLKTGSNSPLHF
TRBJ1-2 TRBV28 - - TGTGCCAGCAGTTTTCCTAACAGATATGGCTACACCTTC CASSFPNRYGYTF
TRBJ1-1 TRBV7-9 - - TGTGCCGCTTTCGGGACCCGGGGGACTGAAGCTTTCTTT CAAFGTRGTEAFF
TRBJ2-6 TRBV27 - - TGTGCCAGCAGCCAGGGAAGCTCTGGGGCCAACGTCCTGACTTTC CASSQGSSGANVLTF
TRBJ1-2 TRBV4-1 few - TGCGCCAGCAGTAATACAAGAAACAGGGAGCAGGGCTACACCTTC CASSNTRNREQGYTF
TRBJ1-4 TRBV27 few - TGTGCCAGCAGTCACGGAAAACAGGAAAAACTGTTTTTT CASSHGKQEKLFF
TRBJ1-3 TRBV27 - TRBD1 TGTGCCAGCAGTTTATCGAGGGACAGGGGTAGGGACACCATATATTTT CASSLSRDRGRDTIYF
TRBJ1-5 TRBV7-9 - - TGTGCCAGCAGCAACGACACCTCGCCCTTTTATAGCAATCAGCCCCAGCATTTT CASSNDTSPFYSNQPQHF
TRBJ1-6 TRBV5-1 - - TGCGCCAGCAGCTTAGCCTCCGGGACACAGGCACCCCTCCACTTT CASSLASGTQAPLHF
TRBJ1-3 TRBV5-1 - - TGCGCCAGCAGCCTCGGACAGACGGAAAACACCATATATTTT CASSLGQTENTIYF
TRBJ2-3 TRBV28 - TRBD1 TGTGCCTCAACCGACAGGGCTGGCACAGATACGCAGTATTTT CASTDRAGTDTQYF
TRBJ2-5 TRBV7-9 - TRBD2 TGTGCCAGCAGCGCTATTGGGACTAGCGGCCCTGGGGGGGAGACCCAGTACTTC CASSAIGTSGPGGETQYF
TRBJ1-1 TRBV5-1 - - TGCGCCAGCAGCCCCCAGTGGCAGATAAACACTGAAGCTTTCTTT CASSPQWQINTEAFF
TRBJ2-3 TRBV15 - - TGTGCCACCAGCAGAGAACACCAAGGGGCTAGCACAGATACGCAGTATTTT CATSREHQGASTDTQYF
TRBJ1-4 TRBV13 - TRBD1 TGTGCCAGCAGCTTAGAGACAGGGAACACTAATGAAAAACTGTTTTTT CASSLETGNTNEKLFF
TRBJ2-2 TRBV3-1/TRBV3-2 - TRBD2 TGTGCCAGCAGCCTAGGACTAGCGGGGGGCATACTCACCGGGGAGCTGTTTTTT CASSLGLAGGILTGELFF
TRBJ1-1 TRBV5-4 few TRBD1 TGTGCCAGCAGCTTGGGGGGACAGCCCAACACTGAAGCTTTCTTT CASSLGGQPNTEAFF
TRBJ2-3 TRBV7-7 - TRBD2 TGTGCCAGCAGCCCCACGGCGGGGGACACAGATACGCAGTATTTT CASSPTAGDTDTQYF
TRBJ2-5 TRBV3-1/TRBV3-2 - TRBD2 TGTGCCAGCAGCCAAGATTGGACTAGCACCCGGGAGACCCAGTACTTC CASSQDWTSTRETQYF
TRBJ2-7 TRBV10-3 - - TGTGCCATCAGTGGAAACAGGGACGAGCAGTACTTC CAISGNRDEQYF
TRBJ2-7 TRBV2 - TRBD1 TGTGCCAGCAGTGGACAGGGCCTTCCGGAGGAGCAGTACTTC CASSGQGLPEEQYF
TRBJ1-2 TRBV5-1 - TRBD1 TGCGCCAGCAGCAGGGGACAGGGAGAGGGCTACACCTTC CASSRGQGEGYTF
TRBJ1-2 TRBV3-1/TRBV3-2 - - TGTGCCAGCATTTTGTCAGGCTCTGAGAGCTACACCTTC CASILSGSESYTF
TRBJ2-7 TRBV12-5 - - TGTGCTACCCCCTACCGGCGGTTCGGCTACTACGAGCAGTACTTC CATPYRRFGYYEQYF
TRBJ2-1 TRBV28 - TRBD2 TGTGCCAGCAGTAGACTAGCGGGAGGTATCTTCGGTGAGCAGTTCTTC CASSRLAGGIFGEQFF
TRBJ2-7 TRBV4-3 - - TGCGCCAGCAGCCACCTACAGGGATCCGGCTACGAGCAGTACTTC CASSHLQGSGYEQYF
TRBJ2-7 TRBV10-3 - TRBD1 TGTGCCATCAGTTCCCTACAGGGGGCCTCCTACGAGCAGTACTTC CAISSLQGASYEQYF
TRBJ1-6 TRBV6-4 - - TGTGCCAGCAAGGGGCAGGACAATGGGAATTCACCCCTCCACTTT CASKGQDNGNSPLHF
TRBJ2-2 TRBV6-2/TRBV6-3 - - TGTGCCAGCAGTACCGGACAACTCGGGGAGCTGTTTTTT CASSTGQLGELFF
TRBJ2-7 TRBV3-1/TRBV3-2 few - TGTGCCAGCAGCCAACGGGGTCTCAGCTCCTACGAGCAGTACTTC CASSQRGLSSYEQYF
TRBJ2-1 TRBV5-4 few TRBD2 TGTGCCAGCAGCTTGGACCCGAGCGGGGGATACAATGAGCAGTTCTTC CASSLDPSGGYNEQFF
TRBJ1-1 TRBV28 once TRBD1 TGTGCCAGCACTTTTCTTCAGGGGGCGAGTGAAGCTTTCTTT CASTFLQGASEAFF
TRBJ2-1 TRBV11-2 - - TGTGCCAGCACCGTATTCCGCAATGAGCAGTTCTTC CASTVFRNEQFF
TRBJ2-7 TRBV7-8 - - TGTGCCAGCAGCTTAGCCCTACAGAGCTACGAGCAGTACTTC CASSLALQSYEQYF